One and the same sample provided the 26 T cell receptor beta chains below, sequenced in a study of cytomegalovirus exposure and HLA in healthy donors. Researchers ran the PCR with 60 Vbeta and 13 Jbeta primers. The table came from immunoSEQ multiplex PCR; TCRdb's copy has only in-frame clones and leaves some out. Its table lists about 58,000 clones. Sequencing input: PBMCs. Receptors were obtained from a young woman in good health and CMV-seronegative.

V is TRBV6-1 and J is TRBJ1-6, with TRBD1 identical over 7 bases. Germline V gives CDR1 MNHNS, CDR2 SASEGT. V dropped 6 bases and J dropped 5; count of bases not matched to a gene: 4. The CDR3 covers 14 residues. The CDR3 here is CASRGTVNNSPLHF. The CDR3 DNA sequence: TGTGCCAGCAGGGGGACAGTGAATAATTCACCCCTCCACTTT.

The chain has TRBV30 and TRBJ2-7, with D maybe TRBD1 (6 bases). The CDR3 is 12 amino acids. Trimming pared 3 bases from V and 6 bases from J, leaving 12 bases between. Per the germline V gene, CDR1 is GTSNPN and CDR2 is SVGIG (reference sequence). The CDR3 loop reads CAWSRDNGEQYF. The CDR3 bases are TGTGCCTGGAGCAGGGACAACGGCGAGCAGTACTTC.

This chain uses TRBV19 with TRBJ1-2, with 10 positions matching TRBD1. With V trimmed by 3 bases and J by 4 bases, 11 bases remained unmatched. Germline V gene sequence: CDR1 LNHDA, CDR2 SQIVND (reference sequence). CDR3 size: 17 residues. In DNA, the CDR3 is TGTGCCAGTAGTATTACCGGGACAGGGGCAAGAAGCTATGGCTACACCTTC. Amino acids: CASSITGTGARSYGYTF.

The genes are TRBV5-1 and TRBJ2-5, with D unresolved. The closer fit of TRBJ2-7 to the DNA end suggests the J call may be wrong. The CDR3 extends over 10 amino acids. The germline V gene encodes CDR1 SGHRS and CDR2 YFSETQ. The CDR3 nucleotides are TGCGCCAGCAGGGTCTACGAGCAGTACTTC. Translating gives CASRVYEQYF.

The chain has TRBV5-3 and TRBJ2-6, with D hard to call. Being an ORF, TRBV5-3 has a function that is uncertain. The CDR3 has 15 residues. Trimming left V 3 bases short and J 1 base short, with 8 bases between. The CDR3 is CARSSPSSGANVLTF. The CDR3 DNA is TGTGCCAGAAGCTCCCCCTCGTCTGGGGCCAACGTCCTGACTTTC.

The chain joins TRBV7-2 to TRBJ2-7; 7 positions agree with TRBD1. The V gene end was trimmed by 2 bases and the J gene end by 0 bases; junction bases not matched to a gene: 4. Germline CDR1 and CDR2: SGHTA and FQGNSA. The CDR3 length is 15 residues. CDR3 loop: CASSLLGQLSYEQYF. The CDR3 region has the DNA TGTGCCAGCAGCTTATTGGGACAGCTCTCCTACGAGCAGTACTTC.

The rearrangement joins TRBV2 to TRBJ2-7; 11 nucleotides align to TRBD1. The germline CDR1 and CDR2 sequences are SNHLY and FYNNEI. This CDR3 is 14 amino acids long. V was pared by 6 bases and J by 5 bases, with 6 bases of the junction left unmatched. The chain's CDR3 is CASRSRTGGDEQYF. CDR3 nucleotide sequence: TGTGCCAGCAGAAGCCGGACAGGGGGCGACGAGCAGTACTTC.

CDR3 in amino acids: CASSQDWGLAAYNEQFF. CDR3 DNA sequence: TGCGCCAGCAGCCAAGATTGGGGACTAGCGGCATACAATGAGCAGTTCTTC. The V call is TRBV4-1, the J call TRBJ2-1; TRBD2 aligns across 11 bases. CDR1 and CDR2 (germline): MGHRA, YSYEKL. V trimming: 0 bases; J trimming: 4 bases; junction bases outside the gene matches: 5. CDR3 size: 17 residues.

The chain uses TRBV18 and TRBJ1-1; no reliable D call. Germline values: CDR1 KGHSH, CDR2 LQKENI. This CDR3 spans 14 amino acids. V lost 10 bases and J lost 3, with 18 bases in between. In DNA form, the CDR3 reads TGTGCCACCATATGGAAGCGCGGGGACACTGAAGCTTTCTTT. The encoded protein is CATIWKRGDTEAFF.

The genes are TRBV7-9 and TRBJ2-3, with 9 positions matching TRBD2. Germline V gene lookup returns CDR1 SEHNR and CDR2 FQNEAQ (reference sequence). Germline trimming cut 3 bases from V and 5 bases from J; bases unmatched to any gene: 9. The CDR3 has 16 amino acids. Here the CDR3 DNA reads TGTGCCAGCAGCTTGAAAAGCGGGGGGCTGGGAGATACGCAGTATTTT. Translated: CASSLKSGGLGDTQYF.

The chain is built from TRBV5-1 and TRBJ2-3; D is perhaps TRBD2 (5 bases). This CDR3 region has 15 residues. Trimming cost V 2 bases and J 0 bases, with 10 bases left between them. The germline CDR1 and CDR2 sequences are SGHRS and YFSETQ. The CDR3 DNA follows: TGCGCCAGCAGCTTTGGTAGCGCTAGCACAGATACGCAGTATTTT. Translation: CASSFGSASTDTQYF.

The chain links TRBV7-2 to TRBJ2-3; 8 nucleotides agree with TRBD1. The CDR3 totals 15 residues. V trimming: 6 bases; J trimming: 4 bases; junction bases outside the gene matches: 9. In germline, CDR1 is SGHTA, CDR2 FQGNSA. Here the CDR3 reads CASSPDRALADTQYF. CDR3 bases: TGTGCCAGCAGTCCGGACAGGGCACTAGCAGATACGCAGTATTTT.

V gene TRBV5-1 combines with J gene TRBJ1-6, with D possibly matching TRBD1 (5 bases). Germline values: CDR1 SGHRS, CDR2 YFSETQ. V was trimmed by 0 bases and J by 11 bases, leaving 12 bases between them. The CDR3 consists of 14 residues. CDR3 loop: CASSLGQGVPPLHF. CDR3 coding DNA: TGCGCCAGCAGCTTGGGGCAGGGCGTCCCACCCCTCCACTTT.

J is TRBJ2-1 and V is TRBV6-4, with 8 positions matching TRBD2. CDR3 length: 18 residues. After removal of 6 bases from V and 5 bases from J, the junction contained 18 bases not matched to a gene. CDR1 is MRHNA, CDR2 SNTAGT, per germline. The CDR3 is CASSAGTRGPWVHNEQFF. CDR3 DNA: TGTGCCAGCAGCGCCGGGACTAGAGGGCCTTGGGTCCACAATGAGCAGTTCTTC.

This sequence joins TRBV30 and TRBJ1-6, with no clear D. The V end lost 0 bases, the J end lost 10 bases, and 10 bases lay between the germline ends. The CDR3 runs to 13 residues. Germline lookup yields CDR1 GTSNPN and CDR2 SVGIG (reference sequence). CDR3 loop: CAWSVGGGSPLHF. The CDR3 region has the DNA TGTGCCTGGAGTGTCGGTGGAGGGTCACCCCTCCACTTT. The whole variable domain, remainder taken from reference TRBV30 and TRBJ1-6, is SQTIHQWPATLVQPVGSPLSLECTVEGTSNPNLYWYRQAAGRGLQLLFYSVGIGQISSEVPQNLSASRPQDRQFILSSKKLLLSDSGFYLCAWSVGGGSPLHFGNGTRLTVT.

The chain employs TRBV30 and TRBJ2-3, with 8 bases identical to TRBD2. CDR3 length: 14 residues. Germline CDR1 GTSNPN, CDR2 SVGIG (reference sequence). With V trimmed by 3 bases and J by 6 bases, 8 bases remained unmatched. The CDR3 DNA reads TGTGCCTGGAGGCGAGCGGGAGAGTCGGATACGCAGTATTTT. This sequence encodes CAWRRAGESDTQYF.

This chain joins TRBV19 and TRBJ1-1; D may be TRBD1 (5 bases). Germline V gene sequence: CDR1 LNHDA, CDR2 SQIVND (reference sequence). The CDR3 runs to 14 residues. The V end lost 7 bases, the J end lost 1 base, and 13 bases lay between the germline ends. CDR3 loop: CASTQGGTNTEAFF. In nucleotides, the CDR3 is TGTGCCAGTACTCAAGGAGGGACGAACACTGAAGCTTTCTTT.

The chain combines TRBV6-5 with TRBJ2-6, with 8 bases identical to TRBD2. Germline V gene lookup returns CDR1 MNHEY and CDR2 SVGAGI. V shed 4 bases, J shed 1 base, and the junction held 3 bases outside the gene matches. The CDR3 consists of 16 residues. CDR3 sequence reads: CASSSSSGSGANVLTF. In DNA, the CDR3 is TGTGCCAGCAGTTCCTCTAGCGGGTCTGGGGCCAACGTCCTGACTTTC.

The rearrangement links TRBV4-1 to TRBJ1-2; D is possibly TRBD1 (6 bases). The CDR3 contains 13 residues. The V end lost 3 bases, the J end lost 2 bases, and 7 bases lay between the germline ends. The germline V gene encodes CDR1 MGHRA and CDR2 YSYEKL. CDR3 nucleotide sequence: TGCGCCAGCAGCCAGGGACACAACTATGGCTACACCTTC. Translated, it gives CASSQGHNYGYTF.

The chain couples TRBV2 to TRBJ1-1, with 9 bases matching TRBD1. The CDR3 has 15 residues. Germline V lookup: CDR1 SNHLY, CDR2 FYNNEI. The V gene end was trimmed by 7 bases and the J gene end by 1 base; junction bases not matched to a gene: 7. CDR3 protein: CASTGPGQGNTEAFF. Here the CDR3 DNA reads TGTGCCAGCACCGGACCGGGACAGGGGAACACTGAAGCTTTCTTT.

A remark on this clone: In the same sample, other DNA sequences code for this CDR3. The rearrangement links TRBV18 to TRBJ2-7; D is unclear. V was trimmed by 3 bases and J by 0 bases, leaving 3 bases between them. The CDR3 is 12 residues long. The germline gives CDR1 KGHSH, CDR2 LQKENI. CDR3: CASSPSSYEQYF. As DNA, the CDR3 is TGTGCCAGCTCACCTAGCTCCTACGAGCAGTACTTC. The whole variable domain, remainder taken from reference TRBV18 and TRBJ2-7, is NAGVMQNPRHLVRRRGQEARLRCSPMKGHSHVYWYRQLPEEGLKFMVYLQKENIIDESGMPKERFSAEFPKEGPSILRIQQVVRGDSAAYFCASSPSSYEQYFGPGTRLTVT.

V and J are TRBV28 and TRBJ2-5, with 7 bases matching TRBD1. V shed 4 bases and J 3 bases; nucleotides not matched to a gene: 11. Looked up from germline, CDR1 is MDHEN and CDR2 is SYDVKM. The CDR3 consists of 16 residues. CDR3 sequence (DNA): TGTGCCAGCAGTTCCGGACAGGAAGCAGGGGAAGAGACCCAGTACTTC. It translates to CASSSGQEAGEETQYF.

The CDR3 protein is CASSLLAEYNEQFF. The DNA of the CDR3 is TGCGCCAGCAGCTTACTAGCGGAGTACAATGAGCAGTTCTTC. The chain recombines TRBV5-1 with TRBJ2-1; 8 nucleotides align to TRBD2. This CDR3 contains 14 residues. The V and J ends lost 2 bases and 4 bases, in that order; junction bases with no gene match: 2. Germline V CDR1 and CDR2: SGHRS, YFSETQ.

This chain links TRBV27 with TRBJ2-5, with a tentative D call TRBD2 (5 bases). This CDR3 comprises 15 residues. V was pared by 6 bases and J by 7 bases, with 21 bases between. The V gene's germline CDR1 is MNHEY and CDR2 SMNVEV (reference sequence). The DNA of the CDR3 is TGTGCCAGCAGCCGGACTTTTGCTGCCTGGGGGACCCAGTACTTC. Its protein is CASSRTFAAWGTQYF.

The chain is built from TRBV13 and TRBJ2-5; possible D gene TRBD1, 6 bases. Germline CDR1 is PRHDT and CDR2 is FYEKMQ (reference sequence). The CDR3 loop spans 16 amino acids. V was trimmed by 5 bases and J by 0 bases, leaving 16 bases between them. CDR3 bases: TGTGCCAGCAGCCCAGGACAGCCCGAGTACCAAGAGACCCAGTACTTC. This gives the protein CASSPGQPEYQETQYF.

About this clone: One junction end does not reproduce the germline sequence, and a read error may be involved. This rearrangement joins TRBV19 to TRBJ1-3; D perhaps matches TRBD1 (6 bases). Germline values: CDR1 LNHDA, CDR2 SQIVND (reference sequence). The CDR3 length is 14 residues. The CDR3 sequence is CASSSGGTRNNIYF. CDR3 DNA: TGTGCCAGCAGTAGTGGGGGCACCCGAAACAACATATATTTT.